This passage covers 23 T cell receptor beta chains from one sample sequenced in a study of T cell responses to AZD1222 COVID-19 vaccine. The method was immunoSEQ multiplex PCR; TCRdb's version includes in-frame clones alone and lacks a portion of them. The sample lists 200,000 or so clones, approximately 87% occurring once. Specimen: peripheral blood, collected on day 0 of MenACWY control vaccination. Receptors originate from an adult in good health.

This chain joins TRBV6-1 and TRBJ2-6; the match to TRBD1 covers 7 bases. V was clipped by 3 bases and J by 5 bases; unmatched bases: 4. The germline V gene has CDR1 MNHNS and CDR2 SASEGT. The CDR3 runs to 15 residues. The DNA for the CDR3 is TGTGCCAGCAGTGAGGGACAGCTTAGGGCCAACGTCCTGACTTTC. This sequence encodes CASSEGQLRANVLTF.

This clone was found once. This chain joins TRBV7-3 and TRBJ2-3; 7 bases are a match to TRBD2. J lost 6 bases, V lost 5 bases, and 5 bases had no gene match. Germline CDR1 reads SGHTA; CDR2 reads FQGTGA. This CDR3 comprises 13 residues. As DNA, the CDR3 is TGTGCCAGCAGCGAAAGCGGGACGGATACGCAGTATTTT. Protein sequence: CASSESGTDTQYF.

The chain joins TRBV6-5 to TRBJ1-2; D is ambiguous. CDR1 and CDR2 (germline): MNHEY, SVGAGI. Deletions cut 6 bases from V and 7 bases from J, with 15 bases between. The CDR3 runs to 13 residues. CDR3 in amino acids: CASSLALPGGYTF. The CDR3 nucleotides read TGTGCCAGCAGCTTGGCGCTCCCGGGTGGCTACACCTTC.

This chain links TRBV6-6 with TRBJ2-7; D not certain. Trimming pared 2 bases from V and 6 bases from J, leaving 5 bases between. The germline gives CDR1 MNHNY, CDR2 SVGAGI (reference sequence). The CDR3 spans 11 residues. CDR3 in DNA: TGTGCCAGCAGTTACAGTGGCGAGCAGTACTTC. Translated: CASSYSGEQYF.

This sequence joins TRBV7-8 and TRBJ1-5; no definite D call. The V gene lost 5 bases and the J gene lost 1 base, with 6 bases spanning the gap. Germline CDR1 is SGHVS and CDR2 is FQNEAQ. The CDR3 has 13 residues. CDR3 protein: CASSRGSNQPQHF. The CDR3, as DNA: TGTGCCAGCAGCCGTGGGAGCAATCAGCCCCAGCATTTT.

CDR3 region: CASSYGVHSGNTIYF. As DNA, the CDR3 is TGTGCCAGCAGTTACGGTGTACACTCTGGAAACACCATATATTTT. The chain joins TRBV6-5 to TRBJ1-3; unclear D gene. Germline CDR1 MNHEY, CDR2 SVGAGI. This CDR3 comprises 15 residues. V gave up 2 bases and J gave up 0 bases, with 8 bases separating them.

The J gene is TRBJ2-2, the V gene TRBV7-2, with D uncertain. Germline CDR1 reads SGHTA; CDR2 reads FQGNSA. This CDR3 spans 13 amino acids. V dropped 5 bases and J dropped 2 bases, with 6 bases sitting between them. The CDR3 DNA reads TGTGCCAGCAGCCCAGATAACACCGGGGAGCTGTTTTTT. The encoded protein is CASSPDNTGELFF. The whole variable domain, remainder taken from reference TRBV7-2 and TRBJ2-2, is GAGVSQSPSNKVTEKGKDVELRCDPISGHTALYWYRQSLGQGLEFLIYFQGNSAPDKSGLPSDRFSAERTGGSVSTLTIQRTQQEDSAVYLCASSPDNTGELFFGEGSRLTVL.

The chain uses TRBV4-2 and TRBJ2-5; possibly TRBD2 for D (5 bases). The CDR3 consists of 23 residues. Germline CDR1 reads LGHNA; CDR2 reads YNFKEQ. V shed 0 bases and J shed 1 base, with 33 bases lying between them. As DNA, the CDR3 is TGTGCCAGCAGCCAAGATTTTATCGCCGGGCTCGGGCGTAGCGAATCGATCCAAGAGACCCAGTACTTC. This gives the protein CASSQDFIAGLGRSESIQETQYF.

This chain links TRBV4-2 with TRBJ2-2; 7 positions match TRBD1. The CDR3 contains 19 residues. The V gene end was trimmed by 3 bases and the J gene end by 3 bases; junction bases not matched to a gene: 16. Germline assignment: CDR1 LGHNA and CDR2 YNFKEQ. CDR3 DNA: TGTGCCAGCAGCCAGGATGATCTAGCAGCAGGGGGTGACACCGGGGAGCTGTTTTTT. It codes for CASSQDDLAAGGDTGELFF.

This chain connects TRBV6-2 or TRBV6-3 to TRBJ1-1; 8 nucleotides line up with TRBD1. Per germline, CDR1 MNHEY and CDR2 SVGEGT. The trim removed 5 bases at V and 10 bases at J, leaving 12 bases unmatched. This CDR3 has 14 amino acids. CDR3 in amino acids: CASSHEYAGQGAFF. As DNA, the CDR3 is TGTGCCAGCAGTCACGAATACGCCGGACAGGGAGCTTTCTTT.

The chain couples TRBV7-2 to TRBJ1-6, with D unclear. This CDR3 region has 15 residues. The V gene's germline CDR1 is SGHTA and CDR2 FQGNSA. V dropped 1 base and J dropped 6 bases, with 10 bases sitting between them. The DNA for the CDR3 is TGTGCCAGCAGCTTAGGTGTGGGAACTAATTCACCCCTCCACTTT. This gives the protein CASSLGVGTNSPLHF.

This clone was counted between two and nine times. The chain has TRBV28 and TRBJ1-4; the match to TRBD1 covers 10 bases. Germline V lookup: CDR1 MDHEN, CDR2 SYDVKM. The CDR3 totals 15 residues. V lost 5 bases to trimming and J lost 4 bases; unmatched junction nucleotides: 4. CDR3 residues: CASSPDRGRNEKLFF. In DNA form, the CDR3 reads TGTGCCAGCAGTCCCGACAGGGGGCGTAATGAAAAACTGTTTTTT.

The rearrangement links TRBV28 to TRBJ2-5; D may be TRBD2 (6 bases). CDR1 is MDHEN and CDR2 is SYDVKM in the germline V gene. This CDR3 has 12 amino acids. V gave up 8 bases and J gave up 0 bases, with 7 bases separating them. CDR3 in amino acids: CASGGNQETQYF. The CDR3 region has the DNA TGTGCCAGCGGGGGGAACCAAGAGACCCAGTACTTC.

The gene calls are TRBV4-1 and TRBJ2-3; D remains unclear. Deletions cut 1 base from V and 6 bases from J, with 5 bases between. The CDR3 extends over 12 amino acids. The germline gives CDR1 MGHRA, CDR2 YSYEKL. The CDR3 region has the DNA TGCGCCAGCAGCCAAGGTTCTGATACGCAGTATTTT. Translated, it gives CASSQGSDTQYF.

This clone occurred a few times. J is TRBJ1-1 and V is TRBV11-1; no firm D call. V was pared by 5 bases and J by 2 bases, with 9 bases between. Germline V gene lookup returns CDR1 SGHAT and CDR2 FQDESV (reference sequence). The CDR3 spans 13 residues. The CDR3, as DNA: TGTGCCAGCAGCCCTCGGCTCAACACTGAAGCTTTCTTT. This translates into CASSPRLNTEAFF.

This clone was counted only a few times. The junction shows a germline mismatch at one end, possibly a read error. The chain joins TRBV27 to TRBJ2-7, with 8 nucleotides matching TRBD1. The CDR3 covers 14 residues. Germline CDR1 MNHEY, CDR2 SMNVEV (reference sequence). CDR3 sequence (DNA): TGTGCCATCAGTAGGCGGGGACAGGTCGTCGAGCAGTACTTC. It specifies CAISRRGQVVEQYF.

V gene TRBV28 combines with J gene TRBJ2-1; 10 positions agree with TRBD2. This CDR3 has 16 amino acids. Germline trimming cut 3 bases from V and 5 bases from J; bases unmatched to any gene: 7. Looked up from germline, CDR1 is MDHEN and CDR2 is SYDVKM. This CDR3 is CASSFATSGHHNEQFF. The DNA for the CDR3 is TGTGCCAGCAGTTTCGCGACTAGCGGGCACCACAATGAGCAGTTCTTC.

This chain uses TRBV28 with TRBJ2-2; D unclear. With 9 bases removed from V and 1 base from J, the gap between germline ends came to 12 bases. The length of the CDR3 is 14 residues. In germline, CDR1 is MDHEN, CDR2 SYDVKM. The CDR3 protein is CASSGNGNTGELFF. CDR3 in DNA: TGTGCCAGTAGTGGGAACGGGAACACCGGGGAGCTGTTTTTT.

The rearrangement links TRBV4-3 to TRBJ2-3, with 13 bases that match TRBD2. CDR1 LGHNA and CDR2 YSLEER come from the germline V gene. This CDR3 has 15 amino acids. Unmatched junction bases numbered 2, after V lost 5 bases and J lost 3 bases. CDR3 nucleotide sequence: TGCGCCAGCAGCGTGGGACTAGCGGGGACAGATACGCAGTATTTT. It is translated as CASSVGLAGTDTQYF.

The chain combines TRBV3-1 (or the pseudogene TRBV3-2) with TRBJ2-5; perhaps D is TRBD1 or TRBD2 (6 bases each). This CDR3 is 13 amino acids long. Germline assignment: CDR1 LGHDT and CDR2 YNNKEL (reference sequence). Trimming left V 9 bases short and J 0 bases short, with 11 bases between. For the CDR3, the DNA is TGTGCCAGTGGAGGGGGGTACCAAGAGACCCAGTACTTC. It encodes CASGGGYQETQYF.

The rearrangement links TRBV27 to TRBJ2-6; 10 bases agree with TRBD1. Trimming at V came to 5 bases and at J to 2 bases, leaving 3 bases not matched to a gene. The CDR3 length is 16 residues. Germline V CDR1 and CDR2: MNHEY, SMNVEV (reference sequence). DNA of the CDR3: TGTGCCAGCAGTCAAGACAGGGGGCCTGGGGCCAACGTCCTGACTTTC. Its translation: CASSQDRGPGANVLTF.

This clone was seen only a few times. This chain uses TRBV7-9 with TRBJ2-1; D is tentatively TRBD1 or TRBD2 (5 bases each). There are 16 residues in the CDR3. CDR1 and CDR2 (germline): SEHNR, FQNEAQ (reference sequence). The V end lost 2 bases, the J end lost 12 bases, and 23 bases lay between the germline ends. The CDR3 reads CASSLRRQGLGDGQFF. CDR3 DNA sequence: TGTGCCAGCAGCTTAAGACGGCAAGGACTTGGGGACGGGCAGTTCTTC.

V gene TRBV7-9 combines with J gene TRBJ1-2, with a weak D call TRBD1 (6 bases). The CDR3 contains 16 residues. The V end was cut by 4 bases, the J end by 6 bases, with 21 bases between. Germline CDR1 and CDR2: SEHNR and FQNEAQ (reference sequence). CDR3 nucleotide sequence: TGTGCCAGCAGCTCTCCTCCGGAAAGGGGGATTGATGGCTACACCTTC. This gives the protein CASSSPPERGIDGYTF.